Presented here are 27 T cell receptor beta chains from one specimen sequenced in a study of T cell responses to AZD1222 COVID-19 vaccine. Using immunoSEQ multiplex PCR, the repertoire was profiled, and TCRdb retains in-frame clones only, with some absent. The sample records 150,000 to 180,000 clones, 90% being singletons. Specimen: peripheral blood, collected on day 0 of AZD1222 vaccination. These receptors all come from an adult in good health.

The chain uses TRBV5-1 and TRBJ1-6; tentatively, D is TRBD1 (6 bases). Germline CDR1 and CDR2: SGHRS and YFSETQ. CDR3 length: 16 residues. Trimming pared 3 bases from V and 7 bases from J, leaving 17 bases between. CDR3 region: CASSSTIGGQNSPLHF. The DNA for the CDR3 is TGCGCCAGCAGCTCAACAATCGGGGGGCAAAATTCACCCCTCCACTTT.

V gene TRBV7-9 combines with J gene TRBJ1-1, with D uncertain. V was cut by 0 bases and J by 3 bases, with 20 bases left in between. Germline loops: CDR1 SEHNR, CDR2 FQNEAQ (reference sequence). The CDR3 contains 18 residues. The CDR3 DNA reads as TGTGCCAGCAGCTTAGCCCCCCAAATTCAGTCAGTGCACACTGAAGCTTTCTTT. Amino acids: CASSLAPQIQSVHTEAFF.

The rearrangement uses TRBV11-3 and TRBJ2-7; 10 bases are shared with TRBD1. Trimming cost V 1 base and J 2 bases; bases outside gene matches: 2. Per germline, CDR1 SGHNT and CDR2 YENEEA. This CDR3 comprises 15 residues. The CDR3 here is CASSLVGTGAYEQYF. CDR3 DNA sequence: TGTGCCAGCAGCTTAGTTGGGACAGGGGCCTACGAGCAGTACTTC.

V is TRBV11-3 and J is TRBJ2-7; D gene unclear. Germline assignment: CDR1 SGHNT and CDR2 YENEEA. The CDR3 spans 12 residues. Trimming took 0 bases from V and 6 from J, leaving 6 bases between them. CDR3 in amino acids: CASSLEGAEQYF. The DNA for the CDR3 is TGTGCCAGCAGCTTAGAGGGCGCCGAGCAGTACTTC.

The chain uses TRBV7-8 and TRBJ2-1, with D possibly TRBD1 on 5 matching bases. The CDR3 has 16 residues. The germline gives CDR1 SGHVS, CDR2 FQNEAQ. Trimming shortened V by 5 bases and J by 6 bases, and 20 bases separated the two germline ends. The CDR3 is CASSPVGVQGSNEQFF. CDR3 DNA sequence: TGTGCCAGCAGCCCGGTTGGCGTGCAGGGTTCCAATGAGCAGTTCTTC.

This chain connects TRBV6-5 to TRBJ2-7; 10 bases line up with TRBD2. This CDR3 contains 14 residues. The V gene end was trimmed by 9 bases and the J gene end by 5 bases; junction bases not matched to a gene: 10. CDR1 MNHEY and CDR2 SVGAGI come from the germline V gene. This CDR3 reads CASEAGGFIDEQYF. The CDR3, as DNA: TGTGCCAGTGAAGCGGGAGGGTTCATCGACGAGCAGTACTTC.

The rearrangement links TRBV20-1 to TRBJ1-2; D call uncertain. This CDR3 region has 11 residues. V was shortened by 0 bases and J by 7 bases, with 6 bases between the two germline ends. Germline assignment: CDR1 DFQATT and CDR2 SNEGSKA (reference sequence). CDR3 residues: CSARDRGGYTF. CDR3 DNA sequence: TGCAGTGCTAGAGATCGTGGTGGCTACACCTTC.

The rearrangement joins TRBV27 to TRBJ1-1; the D gene is possibly TRBD1 (5 bases). Germline lookup yields CDR1 MNHEY and CDR2 SMNVEV (reference sequence). CDR3 length: 15 amino acids. Trimming shortened V by 6 bases and J by 4 bases, and 18 bases separated the two germline ends. Here the CDR3 DNA reads TGTGCCAGCAGCGTAATGTCGGGGCGGGCCACTGAAGCTTTCTTT. This sequence encodes CASSVMSGRATEAFF.

The V call is TRBV6-5, the J call TRBJ1-1; the D gene is possibly TRBD1 (6 bases). There are 12 residues in the CDR3. V was cut by 10 bases and J by 5 bases, with 14 bases left in between. In germline, CDR1 is MNHEY, CDR2 SVGAGI. CDR3 in amino acids: CATNRVGTEAFF. The DNA of the CDR3 is TGTGCCACCAACAGGGTGGGGACTGAAGCTTTCTTT.

This sequence joins TRBV4-1 and TRBJ1-2; D might be TRBD1 (5 bases). The germline gives CDR1 MGHRA, CDR2 YSYEKL. There are 15 residues in the CDR3. V was cut by 4 bases and J by 1 base, with 13 bases left in between. CDR3 DNA: TGCGCCAGCAGCCCTGACGGAGGGGTTAACTATGGCTACACCTTC. The encoded protein is CASSPDGGVNYGYTF.

The CDR3 loop is CASSLADEGAYEQYF. CDR3 DNA: TGTGCCAGCAGCTTAGCGGATGAGGGCGCCTACGAGCAGTACTTC. The V and J genes are TRBV11-1 and TRBJ2-7; possible D gene TRBD2, 5 bases. The germline V gene has CDR1 SGHAT and CDR2 FQDESV (reference sequence). The CDR3 is made up of 15 amino acids. Trimming shortened V by 0 bases and J by 2 bases, and 11 bases separated the two germline ends.

The rearrangement joins TRBV18 to TRBJ2-1, with D perhaps TRBD2 (7 bases). Germline V gene lookup returns CDR1 KGHSH and CDR2 LQKENI. Trimming pared 3 bases from V and 8 bases from J, leaving 23 bases between. The CDR3 loop spans 17 amino acids. The CDR3 is CASSPLPLGGGVHEQFF. Written as DNA, the CDR3 is TGTGCCAGCTCACCTCTTCCTCTTGGGGGGGGCGTCCATGAGCAGTTCTTC.

This chain connects TRBV2 to TRBJ2-5; D is perhaps TRBD2 (5 bases). V was clipped by 4 bases and J by 4 bases, with 13 bases between them. Germline lookup yields CDR1 SNHLY and CDR2 FYNNEI. The CDR3 covers 14 residues. CDR3: CASSVGVERETQYF. CDR3 coding DNA: TGTGCCAGCAGTGTGGGAGTAGAGAGAGAGACCCAGTACTTC.

This chain connects TRBV4-1 to TRBJ1-1; 9 nucleotides agree with TRBD1. Trimming at V came to 1 base and at J to 5 bases, leaving 5 bases not matched to a gene. The V gene's germline CDR1 is MGHRA and CDR2 YSYEKL. The CDR3 has 15 amino acids. CDR3 sequence (DNA): TGCGCCAGCAGCCAAGGGGACAGGGCGTCAACTGAAGCTTTCTTT. Residues: CASSQGDRASTEAFF.

This clone was found a few times. The chain recombines TRBV6-2 or TRBV6-3 with TRBJ1-1; D remains ambiguous. Germline V gene data show CDR1 as MNHEY and CDR2 as SVGEGT. The CDR3 covers 13 residues. V shed 5 bases and J shed 0 bases, with 7 bases lying between them. The CDR3 spells CASSRQVNTEAFF. The CDR3 DNA follows: TGTGCCAGCAGTCGCCAGGTGAACACTGAAGCTTTCTTT.

J is TRBJ1-2 and V is TRBV27; D may be TRBD1 (5 bases). This CDR3 spans 15 amino acids. V was shortened by 2 bases and J by 2 bases, with 12 bases between the two germline ends. Germline V gene lookup returns CDR1 MNHEY and CDR2 SMNVEV (reference sequence). The CDR3 region is CASSLHRGSNYGYTF. CDR3 nucleotides: TGTGCCAGCAGTTTACATCGGGGCAGCAACTATGGCTACACCTTC.

The rearrangement links TRBV9 to TRBJ1-1; the D gene is possibly TRBD1 (5 bases). Trimming cost V 3 bases and J 3 bases, with 9 bases left between them. CDR1 is SGDLS, CDR2 YYNGEE, per germline. This CDR3 has 13 residues. The CDR3 is CASSEGSYTEAFF. Written as DNA, the CDR3 is TGTGCCAGCAGCGAGGGGTCGTACACTGAAGCTTTCTTT. Together with reference TRBV9 and TRBJ1-1, the CDR3 gives the full variable domain: DSGVTQTPKHLITATGQRVTLRCSPRSGDLSVYWYQQSLDQGLQFLIQYYNGEERAKGNILERFSAQQFPDLHSELNLSSLELGDSALYFCASSEGSYTEAFFGQGTRLTVV.

The V call is TRBV2, the J call TRBJ1-5; no reliable D call. Germline CDR1 reads SNHLY; CDR2 reads FYNNEI. CDR3 length equals 13 residues. Trimming removed 3 bases at V and 6 bases at J, with 9 bases between. CDR3 sequence reads: CASSEGASQPQHF. The DNA of the CDR3 is TGTGCCAGCAGTGAGGGTGCGAGTCAGCCCCAGCATTTT.

The chain has TRBV5-1 and TRBJ2-1, with 7 bases identical to TRBD2. Germline CDR1 SGHRS, CDR2 YFSETQ. The CDR3 is 17 residues long. J was trimmed by 4 bases and V by 0 bases; bases with no gene match: 10. The CDR3 is CASSLEGLSGTYNEQFF. The CDR3 nucleotides read TGCGCCAGCAGCTTGGAAGGGCTAAGCGGGACGTACAATGAGCAGTTCTTC.

This chain joins TRBV7-3 and TRBJ2-2; 10 bases map to TRBD2. This CDR3 is built from 14 residues. Germline V lookup: CDR1 SGHTA, CDR2 FQGTGA. The ends lost 5 bases at V and 7 bases at J; junction bases unmatched: 4. The CDR3 DNA reads TGTGCCAGCAGCCCGTCTAGCGGGGGCGGGGAGCTGTTTTTT. Its protein product is CASSPSSGGGELFF.

J is TRBJ1-2 and V is TRBV6-5; D is perhaps TRBD1 (5 bases). Germline lookup yields CDR1 MNHEY and CDR2 SVGAGI. This CDR3 region has 15 residues. Trimming shortened V by 8 bases and J by 0 bases, and 16 bases separated the two germline ends. CDR3 amino acids: CASQGNLAANYGYTF. In DNA, the CDR3 is TGTGCCAGCCAGGGAAATCTAGCCGCTAACTATGGCTACACCTTC.

The rearrangement joins TRBV12-5 to TRBJ1-5, with D perhaps matching TRBD1 (5 bases). This CDR3 spans 19 amino acids. V lost 6 bases, J lost 5 bases, and 29 bases lay in between. CDR1 and CDR2 from the germline V gene are LGHNT and FRNRAP. The CDR3 region is CASGPHQGSPEGMDQPQHF. Here the CDR3 DNA reads TGTGCTAGTGGACCTCACCAGGGCTCGCCCGAGGGTATGGATCAGCCCCAGCATTTT.

The chain couples TRBV6-1 to TRBJ1-1; 10 bases are a match to TRBD1. Unmatched junction bases numbered 6, after V lost 4 bases and J lost 1 base. The CDR3 covers 16 residues. Germline V CDR1 and CDR2: MNHNS, SASEGT. The CDR3 nucleotides are TGTGCCAGCAGTGGGGACAGGGGCGCGACGAACACTGAAGCTTTCTTT. This encodes CASSGDRGATNTEAFF.

V is TRBV7-8 and J is TRBJ1-1, with D perhaps TRBD1 (5 bases). V lost 5 bases and J 0 bases, leaving 16 bases between the germline ends. This CDR3 comprises 16 residues. In germline, CDR1 is SGHVS, CDR2 FQNEAQ. DNA for the CDR3: TGTGCCAGCAGCCCCACCTTTGGGGGGGTGAACACTGAAGCTTTCTTT. This gives the protein CASSPTFGGVNTEAFF.

The chain joins TRBV18 to TRBJ1-2, with D unresolved. Germline CDR1 KGHSH, CDR2 LQKENI. V shed 2 bases and J shed 2 bases, with 9 bases lying between them. This CDR3 is 14 amino acids long. The chain's CDR3 is CASSPSAENYGYTF. The CDR3 nucleotides are TGTGCCAGCTCACCATCGGCGGAGAACTATGGCTACACCTTC.

This rearrangement joins TRBV5-1 to TRBJ2-7; D gene ambiguous. Trimming stripped 4 bases from V and 6 bases from J, with 8 bases between. There are 11 residues in the CDR3. From germline, CDR1 is SGHRS and CDR2 YFSETQ. The CDR3, as DNA: TGCGCCAGCAGCCTCGTTGGCGAGCAGTACTTC. This gives the protein CASSLVGEQYF. Together with reference TRBV5-1 and TRBJ2-7, the CDR3 gives the full variable domain: KAGVTQTPRYLIKTRGQQVTLSCSPISGHRSVSWYQQTPGQGLQFLFEYFSETQRNKGNFPGRFSGRQFSNSRSEMNVSTLELGDSALYLCASSLVGEQYFGPGTRLTVT.

The V and J genes are TRBV9 and TRBJ2-7; TRBD2 aligns across 8 bases. The V and J ends lost 4 bases and 3 bases, in that order; junction bases with no gene match: 21. Looked up from germline, CDR1 is SGDLS and CDR2 is YYNGEE. The CDR3 is made up of 19 amino acids. The CDR3 region is CASSPRGGTAFLPYYEQYF. In DNA, the CDR3 is TGTGCCAGCAGCCCTCGGGGGGGGACGGCCTTCCTACCTTACTACGAGCAGTACTTC.